This T cell receptor (beta chain) is from a study of blood T cell repertoires in COVID-19. CDR1 and CDR2 from the germline V gene are SGHDT and YYEEEE. This CDR3 comprises 15 residues. Trimming pared 1 base from V and 0 bases from J, leaving 10 bases between. Methods used by the authors: Amplification of reference gene primers provided the estimated nucleated cell counts. Produced via immunoSEQ multiplex PCR; TCRdb's table is partial and in-frame only. V and J calls and clone size are copied from that table; D and trimming were computed from the DNA. The data show 250,000 or so clones, with roughly four fifths seen just once and 4% held by the top ten.

The chain has TRBV5-6 and TRBJ1-2; no clear D. The receptor comes from a man in his fifties with acute or convalescent COVID-19. Sequenced material: peripheral blood. The CDR3 region is CASSLLGRANYGYTF. CDR3 nucleotides: TGTGCCAGCAGCTTGCTGGGCAGAGCTAACTATGGCTACACCTTC.